Given below is one T cell receptor beta chain in context. Its specificity is unknown. One junction end disagrees with the germline gene, perhaps due to a read error. The data derive from a study of cytomegalovirus exposure and HLA in healthy donors. Study-level results: The study labeled fewer than 200 TCR beta chains cytomegalovirus-associated.

Amplification used 60 Vbeta primers and 13 Jbeta primers. Profiled with immunoSEQ multiplex PCR; TCRdb holds only in-frame clones, not every one. The data contain about 150,000 clones, roughly 80% of them singletons. The CDR3 loop spans 15 amino acids. Germline values: CDR1 SEHNR, CDR2 FQNEAQ (reference sequence). Sequenced input: PBMCs. The rearrangement links TRBV7-9 to TRBJ2-7; D possibly corresponds to TRBD1 (6 bases). The sequence was collected from a man under 40 in good health and CMV-seropositive. The CDR3 DNA reads as TGTTCCAGCAGCTTAATATCGACAGGCCGGGGCGAGCAGTACTTC. Encoded protein: CSSSLISTGRGEQYF.